The 16 T cell receptor beta chains reported below all come from one sample, sequenced in a study of shared clonotypes between healthy human individuals. Naive CD8 populations comprised CD45RO-negative cells positively selected for CCR7, excluding terminally differentiated effector memory CD45RA+ cells. Assay: immunoSEQ multiplex PCR; the TCRdb copy retains only in-frame clones and omits some. This sample has about 1,800,000 clones, with 85% to 95% found just once. The sample comprised naive CD8+ T cells sorted from blood. The source of these receptors is a man aged 18 to 29 in good health.

This chain joins TRBV2 and TRBJ2-1, with 9 nucleotides matching TRBD2. CDR3 length equals 14 residues. V dropped 7 bases and J dropped 4; count of bases not matched to a gene: 5. CDR1 is SNHLY and CDR2 is FYNNEI in the germline V gene. This CDR3 reads CASNVAGGYNEQFF. In DNA, the CDR3 is TGTGCCAGCAATGTGGCGGGGGGGTACAATGAGCAGTTCTTC.

The chain recombines TRBV5-1 with TRBJ2-7; D perhaps matches TRBD1 (5 bases). CDR1 is SGHRS and CDR2 is YFSETQ in the germline V gene. The CDR3 loop spans 16 amino acids. Trimming took off 4 bases at V and 3 bases at J, with 20 bases between the two ends. CDR3 sequence (DNA): TGCGCCAGCAGCCACCAACAGGACCTAGAGCACTACGAGCAGTACTTC. Amino acid sequence: CASSHQQDLEHYEQYF.

This chain joins TRBV28 and TRBJ2-1; 7 nucleotides match TRBD2. The germline V gene has CDR1 MDHEN and CDR2 SYDVKM. The CDR3 totals 15 residues. The V segment lost 5 bases and the J segment 4 bases; nucleotides outside the gene matches: 8. The DNA for the CDR3 is TGTGCCAGCAGTACCCTAGCGGTGCAATACAATGAGCAGTTCTTC. Protein product: CASSTLAVQYNEQFF.

This chain uses TRBV9 with TRBJ2-7; D not certain. The CDR3 has 12 amino acids. Between the trimmed V and J ends, which lost 4 bases and 6 bases, there was a span of 11 bases. Per the germline V gene, CDR1 is SGDLS and CDR2 is YYNGEE. CDR3 protein: CASSRGSGEQYF. As DNA, the CDR3 is TGTGCCAGCAGCCGCGGTAGTGGCGAGCAGTACTTC.

The chain employs TRBV27 and TRBJ1-6; unclear D gene. V dropped 4 bases and J dropped 5 bases, with 12 bases sitting between them. Germline V lookup: CDR1 MNHEY, CDR2 SMNVEV (reference sequence). CDR3 length: 15 amino acids. In DNA, the CDR3 is TGTGCCAGCAGTTCGCTGGACTGGAATAATTCACCCCTCCACTTT. It translates to CASSSLDWNNSPLHF.

This clone was recorded only once. V is TRBV19 and J is TRBJ2-5; D is ambiguous. Germline-derived CDR1 and CDR2 are LNHDA and SQIVND (reference sequence). V shed 5 bases and J shed 2 bases, with 15 bases lying between them. The CDR3 covers 15 residues. CDR3: CASSALIFRQETQYF. The DNA for the CDR3 is TGTGCCAGTAGTGCTCTCATATTCCGGCAAGAGACCCAGTACTTC.

The V call is TRBV2, the J call TRBJ2-7; no definite D call. This CDR3 is 12 amino acids long. The V end lost 4 bases, the J end lost 5 bases, and 9 bases lay between the germline ends. CDR1 and CDR2 (germline): SNHLY, FYNNEI. CDR3 loop: CASSVKGDEQYF. CDR3 coding DNA: TGTGCCAGCAGTGTAAAAGGCGACGAGCAGTACTTC.

The chain joins TRBV6-1 to TRBJ2-6, with D possibly matching TRBD1 (6 bases). CDR3 size: 18 residues. Germline V CDR1 and CDR2: MNHNS, SASEGT. V was trimmed by 2 bases and J by 1 base, leaving 15 bases between them. CDR3 sequence (DNA): TGTGCCAGCAGTGAACGCCAGGGGCTCGGATCTGGGGCCAACGTCCTGACTTTC. Translated: CASSERQGLGSGANVLTF.

V usage is TRBV4-3 and J usage is TRBJ2-7; 9 bases match TRBD1. CDR3 size: 15 residues. Trimming cost V 5 bases and J 3 bases; bases outside gene matches: 8. The V gene's germline CDR1 is LGHNA and CDR2 YSLEER. This chain's CDR3 is CASSADRGFVYEQYF. In DNA form, the CDR3 reads TGCGCCAGCAGCGCGGACAGGGGATTCGTCTACGAGCAGTACTTC.

The DNA for the CDR3 is TGTGCCAGCAGCCCATTTGGTCCAGGGACGAAGACCCAGTACTTC. This sequence encodes CASSPFGPGTKTQYF. V usage is TRBV16 and J usage is TRBJ2-5, with D possibly called TRBD1 or TRBD2 (5 bases each). The CDR3 totals 15 residues. V shed 4 bases and J shed 6 bases, with 18 bases lying between them. CDR1 KGHSY and CDR2 FQNENV come from the germline V gene.

J is TRBJ2-1 and V is TRBV27; 7 bases align to TRBD1. Trimming took 3 bases from V and 8 from J; bases not matched to a gene: 7. Per the germline V gene, CDR1 is MNHEY and CDR2 is SMNVEV (reference sequence). This CDR3 is built from 14 residues. This CDR3 is CASSFQQGTDEQFF. CDR3 in DNA: TGTGCCAGCAGTTTCCAACAGGGGACGGATGAGCAGTTCTTC.

The chain has TRBV27 and TRBJ2-7; 11 nucleotides match TRBD2. V shed 5 bases, J shed 6 bases, and the junction held 15 bases outside the gene matches. The length of the CDR3 is 17 residues. The germline gives CDR1 MNHEY, CDR2 SMNVEV (reference sequence). CDR3 amino acids: CASSPLGLAGHLSEQYF. CDR3 nucleotide sequence: TGTGCCAGCAGTCCCCTCGGACTAGCGGGCCACCTTAGCGAGCAGTACTTC.

The V and J genes are TRBV10-1 and TRBJ2-5; possible D gene TRBD2, 5 bases. V was pared by 10 bases and J by 5 bases, with 11 bases between. CDR1 and CDR2 (germline): WNHNN, SYGVQD (reference sequence). CDR3 length: 11 residues. DNA of the CDR3: TGCGCCACCGCGGGTTTGGAGACCCAGTACTTC. Translating gives CATAGLETQYF.

V gene TRBV6-8 combines with J gene TRBJ2-7; no clear D. V gave up 2 bases and J gave up 3 bases, with 14 bases separating them. CDR1 and CDR2 (germline): MNHGY, SAAAGT. The CDR3 consists of 15 residues. CDR3 sequence reads: CASSYGAALYYEQYF. The CDR3 coding sequence is TGTGCCAGCAGTTACGGCGCCGCATTGTACTACGAGCAGTACTTC.

The rearrangement links TRBV4-1 to TRBJ2-5; the D gene is possibly TRBD1 (6 bases). V gave up 4 bases and J gave up 4 bases, with 13 bases separating them. The germline gives CDR1 MGHRA, CDR2 YSYEKL. This CDR3 region has 14 residues. In DNA form, the CDR3 reads TGCGCCAGCAGCCTACGACAGGTAACAGAGACCCAGTACTTC. Amino acids: CASSLRQVTETQYF.

The V gene is TRBV6-6, the J gene TRBJ2-1; 10 positions agree with TRBD1. Trimming at V came to 2 bases and at J to 9 bases, leaving 4 bases not matched to a gene. This CDR3 is 14 amino acids long. The germline CDR1 and CDR2 sequences are MNHNY and SVGAGI (reference sequence). Here the CDR3 reads CASSYAGQGGEQFF. As DNA, the CDR3 is TGTGCCAGCAGTTACGCAGGACAGGGGGGTGAGCAGTTCTTC.